This T cell receptor beta chain derives from a study of cytomegalovirus exposure and HLA in healthy donors. It was with 60 Vbeta and 13 Jbeta primers that the PCR ran. The table came from immunoSEQ multiplex PCR; TCRdb's copy has only in-frame clones and leaves some out. The table has 150,000 to 200,000 clones, roughly 73% seen once. Per germline, CDR1 MDHEN and CDR2 SYDVKM. The CDR3 totals 16 residues. J lost 8 bases, V lost 6 bases, and 14 bases had no gene match. The chain has TRBV28 and TRBJ2-1; TRBD2 matches 9 bases. Sequencing input: PBMCs. The sequence derives from a woman under 40 in good health and CMV-seronegative. The CDR3 DNA reads as TGTGCCAGCAGCTACCCCCAGCGGGGGGCCTCTTATGAGCAGTTCTTC. Amino acids: CASSYPQRGASYEQFF.